Shown below are 18 T cell receptor beta chains from a single sample sequenced in a study of graft-versus-host responses after intestinal transplantation. The protocol was immunoSEQ multiplex PCR, while the TCRdb copy is restricted to in-frame clones and leaves out a portion. Of 50,000 or so clones listed, under 95% are singletons. Specimen: PBMCs, collected about 120 days after intestinal transplantation. These receptors came from a human patient who received an intestinal transplant, so some T cells may come from the graft donor.

The J gene is TRBJ2-7, the V gene TRBV5-4, with TRBD1 identical over 7 bases. Unmatched junction bases numbered 6, after V lost 1 base and J lost 5 bases. Germline CDR1 and CDR2: SGHNT and YYREEE (reference sequence). This CDR3 spans 14 amino acids. CDR3 amino acids: CASSLRQGVHEQYF. The CDR3, as DNA: TGTGCCAGCAGCTTGAGGCAGGGGGTGCACGAGCAGTACTTC. Combining the CDR3 with reference TRBV5-4 and TRBJ2-7 gives the whole variable domain ETGVTQSPTHLIKTRGQQVTLRCSSQSGHNTVSWYQQALGQGPQFIFQYYREEENGRGNFPPRFSGLQFPNYSSELNVNALELDDSALYLCASSLRQGVHEQYFGPGTRLTVT.

This chain links TRBV19 with TRBJ1-3; D remains ambiguous. Trimming pared 0 bases from V and 4 bases from J, leaving 7 bases between. There are 14 residues in the CDR3. Germline V gives CDR1 LNHDA, CDR2 SQIVND (reference sequence). The CDR3 DNA reads TGTGCCAGTAGTATAGAGGACGGAGGAAACACCATATATTTT. This gives the protein CASSIEDGGNTIYF. The full variable domain, in which reference TRBV19 and TRBJ1-3 provide the parts outside the CDR3, is DGGITQSPKYLFRKEGQNVTLSCEQNLNHDAMYWYRQDPGQGLRLIYYSQIVNDFQKGDIAEGYSVSREKKESFPLTVTSAQKNPTAFYLCASSIEDGGNTIYFGEGSWLTVV.

The rearrangement links TRBV4-1 to TRBJ1-1; D gene ambiguous. Germline V lookup: CDR1 MGHRA, CDR2 YSYEKL. V was clipped by 1 base and J by 1 base, with 7 bases between them. This CDR3 is 14 amino acids long. The CDR3 loop is CASSQADGNTEAFF. The CDR3 bases are TGCGCCAGCAGCCAAGCGGACGGGAACACTGAAGCTTTCTTT.

The chain uses TRBV11-2 and TRBJ2-7, with 9 bases matching TRBD2. CDR1 is SGHAT and CDR2 is FQNNGV in the germline V gene. V shed 1 base and J 2 bases; nucleotides not matched to a gene: 3. This CDR3 has 15 amino acids. The CDR3, as DNA: TGTGCCAGCAGCTTAGTGACTAGCGGAGCCTACGAGCAGTACTTC. It codes for CASSLVTSGAYEQYF.

The V call is TRBV9, the J call TRBJ1-2; 8 nucleotides agree with TRBD1. There are 16 residues in the CDR3. CDR1 is SGDLS, CDR2 YYNGEE, per germline. The V gene end was trimmed by 0 bases and the J gene end by 8 bases; junction bases not matched to a gene: 12. The CDR3 loop reads CASSVDGTGRTRGYTF. The DNA of the CDR3 is TGTGCCAGCAGCGTAGACGGGACAGGCCGAACCCGAGGCTACACCTTC. The full variable domain, in which reference TRBV9 and TRBJ1-2 provide the parts outside the CDR3, is DSGVTQTPKHLITATGQRVTLRCSPRSGDLSVYWYQQSLDQGLQFLIQYYNGEERAKGNILERFSAQQFPDLHSELNLSSLELGDSALYFCASSVDGTGRTRGYTFGSGTRLTVV.

This rearrangement joins TRBV7-8 to TRBJ2-7, with no clear D. Germline CDR1 SGHVS, CDR2 FQNEAQ. Trimming cost V 4 bases and J 0 bases, with 4 bases left between them. This CDR3 has 12 residues. In nucleotides, the CDR3 is TGTGCCAGCAGCTCCCTCTCCTACGAGCAGTACTTC. This encodes CASSSLSYEQYF.

The J gene is TRBJ2-5, the V gene TRBV5-8; D gene ambiguous. Germline V gives CDR1 SGHTS, CDR2 YDEGEE. Trimming removed 0 bases from V and 3 bases from J, with 15 bases in between. CDR3 length: 16 amino acids. Here the CDR3 reads CASSLELAGVEETQYF. Written as DNA, the CDR3 is TGTGCCAGCAGCTTGGAATTGGCCGGAGTCGAAGAGACCCAGTACTTC.

V is TRBV4-1 and J is TRBJ2-2, with a tentative D call TRBD2 (5 bases). Germline V gene data show CDR1 as MGHRA and CDR2 as YSYEKL. Between the trimmed V and J ends, which lost 9 bases and 1 base, there was a span of 12 bases. CDR3 size: 14 residues. Here the CDR3 reads CASPDFLNTGELFF. The CDR3 nucleotides are TGCGCCAGTCCGGACTTCCTGAACACCGGGGAGCTGTTTTTT.

The chain joins TRBV6-6 to TRBJ2-7; TRBD2 matches 14 bases. The CDR3 extends over 16 amino acids. The J segment lost 2 bases and the V segment lost 2 bases, leaving 2 bases of the junction unmatched. Germline-derived CDR1 and CDR2 are MNHNY and SVGAGI (reference sequence). The CDR3 bases are TGTGCCAGCAGTTACGGGACTAGCGGGGGCACCTACGAGCAGTACTTC. It specifies CASSYGTSGGTYEQYF.

The CDR3 sequence: CASTSGSVGYTF. CDR3 bases: TGTGCCAGCACCTCCGGGTCGGTAGGCTACACCTTC. The chain couples TRBV28 to TRBJ1-2, with unresolved D. Germline V gives CDR1 MDHEN, CDR2 SYDVKM. There are 12 residues in the CDR3. V was clipped by 7 bases and J by 8 bases, with 14 bases between them.

The chain uses TRBV5-4 and TRBJ2-2; 8 nucleotides line up with TRBD1. V lost 6 bases to trimming and J lost 6 bases; unmatched junction nucleotides: 4. CDR1 and CDR2 from the germline V gene are SGHNT and YYREEE (reference sequence). The CDR3 runs 13 residues. The CDR3 sequence is CASKLDRAGELFF. DNA for the CDR3: TGTGCCAGCAAATTGGACAGGGCCGGGGAGCTGTTTTTT.

The chain has TRBV4-1 and TRBJ2-7, with D maybe TRBD1 (6 bases). Germline values: CDR1 MGHRA, CDR2 YSYEKL. V lost 2 bases, J lost 4 bases, and 21 bases lay in between. The CDR3 is 17 amino acids. The CDR3 loop is CASSQYYRAQGFYEQYF. CDR3 DNA: TGCGCCAGCAGCCAATACTACAGGGCCCAGGGTTTTTACGAGCAGTACTTC.

The chain recombines TRBV19 with TRBJ1-5; D not resolved. The germline V gene has CDR1 LNHDA and CDR2 SQIVND (reference sequence). Trimming pared 6 bases from V and 0 bases from J, leaving 9 bases between. The CDR3 runs to 14 residues. The DNA for the CDR3 is TGTGCCAGTAGCCGCGACCATAGCAATCAGCCCCAGCATTTT. This translates into CASSRDHSNQPQHF. Full variable domain (remainder filled in from reference TRBV19 and TRBJ1-5): DGGITQSPKYLFRKEGQNVTLSCEQNLNHDAMYWYRQDPGQGLRLIYYSQIVNDFQKGDIAEGYSVSREKKESFPLTVTSAQKNPTAFYLCASSRDHSNQPQHFGDGTRLSIL.

CDR3 DNA: TGCGCCAGCAGCCTCCGGTTAGCGGGGATTAATGAGCAGTTCTTC. Its translation is CASSLRLAGINEQFF. The rearrangement links TRBV4-1 to TRBJ2-1; 8 bases agree with TRBD2. Germline V gives CDR1 MGHRA, CDR2 YSYEKL. The CDR3 spans 15 residues. Unmatched junction bases numbered 9, after V lost 4 bases and J lost 7 bases.

The genes are TRBV29-1 and TRBJ2-5; 8 positions match TRBD1. The J call may be in error: the DNA end matches TRBJ2-7 better. This CDR3 spans 13 amino acids. Germline V gene sequence: CDR1 SQVTM, CDR2 ANQGSEA. The CDR3 DNA reads TGCAGCGCTCGGACAGGGCTCTCCTACGAGCAGTACTTC. Translating it yields CSARTGLSYEQYF.

The chain is built from TRBV2 and TRBJ2-7, with D tentatively TRBD2 (6 bases). Germline CDR1 and CDR2: SNHLY and FYNNEI. V was trimmed by 4 bases and J by 5 bases, leaving 12 bases between them. The CDR3 runs 13 residues. CDR3 protein: CASSGPSGDEQYF. The CDR3 coding sequence is TGTGCCAGCAGTGGCCCCTCGGGGGACGAGCAGTACTTC.

This clone has a single count. V is TRBV6-5 and J is TRBJ2-6, with 8 bases that match TRBD1. The V segment lost 1 base and the J segment 4 bases; nucleotides outside the gene matches: 3. The V gene's germline CDR1 is MNHEY and CDR2 SVGAGI. The CDR3 totals 16 residues. The DNA of the CDR3 is TGTGCCAGCAGTTACTGGGACAGGCCCGGGGCCAACGTCCTGACTTTC. It yields the protein CASSYWDRPGANVLTF.

The genes are TRBV27 and TRBJ1-2, with D possibly being TRBD1 (5 bases). CDR3 length equals 16 residues. V was shortened by 5 bases and J by 1 base, with 17 bases between the two germline ends. Germline V gene data show CDR1 as MNHEY and CDR2 as SMNVEV (reference sequence). CDR3 residues: CASSPIPGLLNYGYTF. CDR3 bases: TGTGCCAGCAGTCCTATTCCGGGACTACTTAACTATGGCTACACCTTC.